Shown below are 15 T cell receptor beta chains from a single sample sequenced in a study of blood T cell repertoires in COVID-19. Sequencing used immunoSEQ multiplex PCR; TCRdb keeps in-frame clones, though not all of them. The table lists 40,000 to 50,000 clones, approximately 87% of them singletons. Input material: peripheral blood. All receptors come from a woman aged 80 or over with COVID-19, enrolled during active disease.

J is TRBJ1-1 and V is TRBV10-3; TRBD1 matches at 7 bases. The CDR3 length is 14 residues. The V and J ends lost 4 bases and 7 bases, in that order; junction bases with no gene match: 9. Per germline, CDR1 ENHRY and CDR2 SYGVKD. Here the CDR3 DNA reads TGTGCCATCAGTGTCGGGACAGACCGTTTTGAAGCTTTCTTT. This sequence encodes CAISVGTDRFEAFF.

The chain uses TRBV2 and TRBJ2-5; D possibly corresponds to TRBD1 (5 bases). V was clipped by 3 bases and J by 2 bases, with 13 bases between them. There are 15 residues in the CDR3. Germline V gene sequence: CDR1 SNHLY, CDR2 FYNNEI. The CDR3: CASSDNRLSQETQYF. The CDR3 coding sequence is TGTGCCAGCAGTGATAACAGGTTATCTCAAGAGACCCAGTACTTC.

The V call is TRBV27, the J call TRBJ1-6; D is perhaps TRBD1 (5 bases). CDR1 and CDR2 from the germline V gene are MNHEY and SMNVEV (reference sequence). This CDR3 is 14 amino acids long. Trimming took off 7 bases at V and 9 bases at J, with 16 bases between the two ends. This CDR3 is CASIGGGNSSPLHF. CDR3 nucleotides: TGTGCCAGCATCGGGGGGGGTAATAGTTCACCCCTCCACTTT.

This chain connects TRBV28 to TRBJ1-1, with D perhaps matching TRBD1 (5 bases). This CDR3 comprises 14 residues. V gave up 6 bases and J gave up 1 base, with 12 bases separating them. In germline, CDR1 is MDHEN, CDR2 SYDVKM. CDR3 nucleotides: TGTGCCAGCAGCCTTCCCGGGGGGAACACTGAAGCTTTCTTT. Its protein product is CASSLPGGNTEAFF. Drawing the rest from reference TRBV28 and TRBJ1-1, the complete variable domain is DVKVTQSSRYLVKRTGEKVFLECVQDMDHENMFWYRQDPGLGLRLIYFSYDVKMKEKGDIPEGYSVSREKKERFSLILESASTNQTSMYLCASSLPGGNTEAFFGQGTRLTVV.

The chain combines TRBV27 with TRBJ2-7; 8 positions match TRBD1. Germline-derived CDR1 and CDR2 are MNHEY and SMNVEV (reference sequence). The CDR3 loop spans 15 amino acids. After removal of 3 bases from V and 1 base from J, the junction contained 5 bases not matched to a gene. CDR3 in DNA: TGTGCCAGCAGTTTGGTGCAGGGGGCGTCCTACGAGCAGTACTTC. Translating it yields CASSLVQGASYEQYF.

This chain connects TRBV3-1 (or the pseudogene TRBV3-2) to TRBJ2-3; 8 bases map to TRBD2. The V segment lost 0 bases and the J segment 10 bases; nucleotides outside the gene matches: 15. CDR1 and CDR2 (germline): LGHDT, YNNKEL (reference sequence). The CDR3 is 17 amino acids. The CDR3 sequence is CASSQEYAGGQTAPQYF. The CDR3 DNA sequence: TGTGCCAGCAGCCAAGAATATGCGGGGGGCCAAACCGCTCCGCAGTATTTT.

This clone was seen more than once but under ten times. The chain links TRBV11-2 to TRBJ2-7; 7 bases agree with TRBD1. Per germline, CDR1 SGHAT and CDR2 FQNNGV. The CDR3 consists of 13 residues. The J segment lost 7 bases and the V segment lost 5 bases, leaving 8 bases of the junction unmatched. Here the CDR3 DNA reads TGTGCCAGCAGCCTAGGGACAGTTGGGGAGCAGTACTTC. Translated, it gives CASSLGTVGEQYF.

The chain joins TRBV5-1 to TRBJ2-5, with a weak D call TRBD1 (6 bases). There are 14 residues in the CDR3. Germline V gene sequence: CDR1 SGHRS, CDR2 YFSETQ. Trimming shortened V by 4 bases and J by 1 base, and 11 bases separated the two germline ends. For the CDR3, the DNA is TGCGCCAGCAGCCTCGGACAGATCCAAGAGACCCAGTACTTC. It specifies CASSLGQIQETQYF.

The J gene is TRBJ1-2, the V gene TRBV6-5, with 7 positions matching TRBD1. The CDR3 is 15 residues long. V was pared by 7 bases and J by 4 bases, with 12 bases of the junction left unmatched. In germline, CDR1 is MNHEY, CDR2 SVGAGI. CDR3 in DNA: TGTGCCAGCATCGGACCCAGACAGGGCCTCTATGGCTACACCTTC. This sequence encodes CASIGPRQGLYGYTF.

The rearrangement joins TRBV7-9 to TRBJ2-5, with D unclear. The CDR3 sequence is 12 residues long. The V end lost 1 base, the J end lost 5 bases, and 5 bases lay between the germline ends. The germline V gene has CDR1 SEHNR and CDR2 FQNEAQ (reference sequence). This chain's CDR3 is CASSLGQETQYF. The CDR3 DNA reads TGTGCCAGCAGCTTAGGTCAGGAGACCCAGTACTTC.

V usage is TRBV3-1 (or the pseudogene TRBV3-2) and J usage is TRBJ1-3; no firm D call. Germline CDR1 LGHDT, CDR2 YNNKEL (reference sequence). Trimming took off 1 base at V and 2 bases at J, with 3 bases between the two ends. CDR3 length: 13 amino acids. The CDR3 coding sequence is TGTGCCAGCAGCCAAGCTGCTGGAAACACCATATATTTT. Its protein product is CASSQAAGNTIYF.

The chain uses TRBV11-3 and TRBJ2-3, with D tentatively TRBD2 (5 bases). Germline V gene data show CDR1 as SGHNT and CDR2 as YENEEA. The V end lost 5 bases, the J end lost 5 bases, and 14 bases lay between the germline ends. This CDR3 spans 14 amino acids. This chain's CDR3 is CASSAQAAEDTQYF. CDR3 in DNA: TGTGCCAGCAGCGCCCAGGCAGCGGAAGATACGCAGTATTTT.

The chain is built from TRBV19 and TRBJ2-7; possible D gene TRBD1, 6 bases. This CDR3 has 13 amino acids. CDR1 and CDR2 from the germline V gene are LNHDA and SQIVND (reference sequence). With 5 bases removed from V and 2 bases from J, the gap between germline ends came to 10 bases. CDR3 in DNA: TGTGCCAGTAGTCCCGGACAGACCTACGAGCAGTACTTC. Translation: CASSPGQTYEQYF.

V is TRBV5-1 and J is TRBJ1-1, with unresolved D. V lost 0 bases to trimming and J lost 3 bases, with 12 bases between them. The CDR3 sequence is 15 residues long. Germline V gene lookup returns CDR1 SGHRS and CDR2 YFSETQ. DNA of the CDR3: TGCGCCAGCAGCTTGGATTGGAGAAGGTACACTGAAGCTTTCTTT. Amino acid sequence: CASSLDWRRYTEAFF.

This clone appeared a few times. This chain connects TRBV7-9 to TRBJ1-1, with D uncertain. The V end lost 5 bases, the J end lost 1 base, and 14 bases lay between the germline ends. The CDR3 has 15 residues. Per germline, CDR1 SEHNR and CDR2 FQNEAQ (reference sequence). CDR3 DNA sequence: TGTGCCAGCAGCCTAACTCCCCGGGGGAACACTGAAGCTTTCTTT. This gives the protein CASSLTPRGNTEAFF.